This T cell receptor beta chain derives from a study of regulatory T cells in long-lasting Graves disease. This clonotype has just a few counts. The antigen is unknown. The time point was: newly diagnosed GD, antithyroid drugs for less than 3 months. Extracted PBMC RNA gave rise to the TCR library. Assembly of TCR beta libraries relied on iRepertoire HTBI primers together with Arm-PCR of CDR3 regions. TCRdb fed the multiplex PCR reads into MiXCR, producing one record per CDR3 protein. The repertoire includes fewer than 500,000 distinct CDR3 sequences, 15% to 20% of them detected once, and approximately 12% sits in the top ten. Overall study findings and caveats: Blood alone, not thyroid tissue, was studied.

Another study also made use of these data, one on T cells in Graves' hyperthyroidism and ophthalmopathy.

The material was peripheral blood mononuclear cells (PBMCs), obtained at new diagnosis, from a patient treated with antithyroid drugs. The TCR comes from a man aged 40-55 years with Graves disease.

The CDR3 protein is CAISEGGSSYEQYF. Written as DNA, the CDR3 is TGTGCCATCAGTGAGGGTGGGTCCTCCTACGAGCAGTACTTC. The chain combines TRBV10-3 with TRBJ2-7; unclear D gene. Germline CDR1 and CDR2: ENHRY and SYGVKD. The CDR3 totals 14 residues. V lost 2 bases and J lost 0, with 8 bases in between.